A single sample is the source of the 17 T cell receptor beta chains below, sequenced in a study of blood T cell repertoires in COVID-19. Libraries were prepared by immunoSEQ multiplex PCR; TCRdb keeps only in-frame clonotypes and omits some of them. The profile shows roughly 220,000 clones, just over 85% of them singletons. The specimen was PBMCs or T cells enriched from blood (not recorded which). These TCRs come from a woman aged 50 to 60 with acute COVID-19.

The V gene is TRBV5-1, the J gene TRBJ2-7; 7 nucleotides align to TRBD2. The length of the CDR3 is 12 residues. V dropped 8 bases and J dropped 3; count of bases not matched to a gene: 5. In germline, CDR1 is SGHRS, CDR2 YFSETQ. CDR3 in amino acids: CASTSDFYEQYF. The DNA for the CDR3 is TGCGCCAGTACTAGCGATTTCTACGAGCAGTACTTC.

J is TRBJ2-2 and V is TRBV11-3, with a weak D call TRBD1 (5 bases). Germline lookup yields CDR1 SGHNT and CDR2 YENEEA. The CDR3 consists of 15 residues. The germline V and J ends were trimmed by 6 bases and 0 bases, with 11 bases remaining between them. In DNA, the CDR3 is TGTGCCAGCAGGCCAGGGTCCCCGAACACCGGGGAGCTGTTTTTT. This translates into CASRPGSPNTGELFF.

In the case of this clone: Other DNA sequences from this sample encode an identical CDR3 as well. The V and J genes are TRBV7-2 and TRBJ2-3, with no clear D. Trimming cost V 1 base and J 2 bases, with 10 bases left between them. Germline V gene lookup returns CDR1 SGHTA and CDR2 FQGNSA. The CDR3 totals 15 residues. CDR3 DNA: TGTGCCAGCAGCTTAGTCGGGTCCCACACAGATACGCAGTATTTT. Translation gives CASSLVGSHTDTQYF.

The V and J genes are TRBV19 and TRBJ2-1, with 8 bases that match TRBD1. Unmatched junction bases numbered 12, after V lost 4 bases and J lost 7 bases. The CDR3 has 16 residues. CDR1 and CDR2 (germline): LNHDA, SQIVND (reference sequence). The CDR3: CASSRLPGQDKNEQFF. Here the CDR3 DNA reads TGTGCCAGTAGTAGACTACCGGGACAGGACAAGAATGAGCAGTTCTTC.

The CDR3 sequence: CASSNGGTSTDTQYF. CDR3 bases: TGTGCCAGCAGCAACGGGGGGACTAGCACAGATACGCAGTATTTT. This chain links TRBV7-7 with TRBJ2-3, with 7 nucleotides matching TRBD2. This CDR3 is built from 15 residues. The germline V gene encodes CDR1 SSHAT and CDR2 FNYEAQ (reference sequence). V lost 5 bases to trimming and J lost 0 bases; unmatched junction nucleotides: 5.

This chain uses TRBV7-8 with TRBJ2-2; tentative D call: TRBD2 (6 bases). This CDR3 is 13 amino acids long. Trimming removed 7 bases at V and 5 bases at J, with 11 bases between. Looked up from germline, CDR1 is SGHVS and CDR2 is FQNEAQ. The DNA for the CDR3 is TGTGCCAGCACCGGGAGTACAACCGGGGAGCTGTTTTTT. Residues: CASTGSTTGELFF.

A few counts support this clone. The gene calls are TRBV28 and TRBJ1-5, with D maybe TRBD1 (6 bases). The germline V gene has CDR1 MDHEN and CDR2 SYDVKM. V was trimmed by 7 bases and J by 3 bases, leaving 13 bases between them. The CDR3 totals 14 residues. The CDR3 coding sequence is TGTGCCAGCACCCCGGGGGGGGCCAATCAGCCCCAGCATTTT. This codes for CASTPGGANQPQHF.

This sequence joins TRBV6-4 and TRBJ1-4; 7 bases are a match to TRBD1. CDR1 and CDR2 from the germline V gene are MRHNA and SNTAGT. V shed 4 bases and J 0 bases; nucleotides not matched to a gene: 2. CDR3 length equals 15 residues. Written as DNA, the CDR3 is TGTGCCAGCAGTGTAGGGGGCTCAACTAATGAAAAACTGTTTTTT. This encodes CASSVGGSTNEKLFF.

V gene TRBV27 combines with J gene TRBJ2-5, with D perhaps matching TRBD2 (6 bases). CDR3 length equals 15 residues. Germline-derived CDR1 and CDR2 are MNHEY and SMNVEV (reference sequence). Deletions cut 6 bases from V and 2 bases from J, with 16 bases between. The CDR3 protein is CASSLLANRQETQYF. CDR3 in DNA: TGTGCCAGCAGCCTACTAGCAAACCGACAAGAGACCCAGTACTTC.

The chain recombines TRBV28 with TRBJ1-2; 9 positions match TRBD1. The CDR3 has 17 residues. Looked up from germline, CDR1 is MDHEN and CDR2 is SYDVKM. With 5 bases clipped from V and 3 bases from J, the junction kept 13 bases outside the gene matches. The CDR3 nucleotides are TGTGCCAGCAGTATAACGGGACAGGGTATCGGGGACTATGGCTACACCTTC. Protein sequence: CASSITGQGIGDYGYTF.

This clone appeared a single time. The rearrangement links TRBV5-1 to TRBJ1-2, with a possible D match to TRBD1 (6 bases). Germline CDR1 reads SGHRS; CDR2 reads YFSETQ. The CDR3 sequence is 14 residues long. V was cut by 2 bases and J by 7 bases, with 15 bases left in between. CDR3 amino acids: CASSFARGMGGYTF. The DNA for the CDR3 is TGCGCCAGCAGCTTCGCCAGGGGTATGGGTGGCTACACCTTC.

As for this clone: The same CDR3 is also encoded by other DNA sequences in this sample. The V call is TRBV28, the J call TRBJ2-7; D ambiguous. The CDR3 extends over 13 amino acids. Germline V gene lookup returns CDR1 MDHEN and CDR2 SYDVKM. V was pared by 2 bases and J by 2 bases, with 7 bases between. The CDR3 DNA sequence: TGTGCCAGCAGTTTACCGGTCCCCTACGAGCAGTACTTC. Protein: CASSLPVPYEQYF.

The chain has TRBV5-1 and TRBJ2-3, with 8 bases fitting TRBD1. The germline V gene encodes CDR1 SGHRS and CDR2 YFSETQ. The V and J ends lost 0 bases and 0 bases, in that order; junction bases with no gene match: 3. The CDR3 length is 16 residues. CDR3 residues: CASSLVQGASTDTQYF. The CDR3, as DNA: TGCGCCAGCAGCTTGGTGCAGGGGGCGAGCACAGATACGCAGTATTTT.

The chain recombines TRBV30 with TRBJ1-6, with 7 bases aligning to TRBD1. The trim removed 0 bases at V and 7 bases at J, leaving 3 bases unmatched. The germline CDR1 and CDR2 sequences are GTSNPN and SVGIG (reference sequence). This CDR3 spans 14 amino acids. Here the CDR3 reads CAWSVGRGNSPLHF. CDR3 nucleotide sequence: TGTGCCTGGAGTGTTGGCAGGGGGAATTCACCCCTCCACTTT.

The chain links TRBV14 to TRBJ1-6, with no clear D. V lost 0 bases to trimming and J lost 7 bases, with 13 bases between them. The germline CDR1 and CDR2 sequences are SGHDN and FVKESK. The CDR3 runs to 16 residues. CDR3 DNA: TGTGCCAGCAGCCAAGATTGGGCCCTTGGGAATTCACCCCTCCACTTT. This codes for CASSQDWALGNSPLHF.

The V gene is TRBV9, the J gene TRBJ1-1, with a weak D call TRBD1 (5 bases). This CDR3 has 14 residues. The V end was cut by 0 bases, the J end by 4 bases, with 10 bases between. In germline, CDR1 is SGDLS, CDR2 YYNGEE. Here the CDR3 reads CASSVATTATEAFF. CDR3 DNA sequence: TGTGCCAGCAGCGTAGCTACGACAGCCACTGAAGCTTTCTTT.

The CDR3 loop is CASSLAGRVTDTQYF. Written as DNA, the CDR3 is TGTGCCAGCAGCTTAGCCGGGAGGGTAACAGATACGCAGTATTTT. The genes are TRBV7-8 and TRBJ2-3, with TRBD2 matching 8 bases. CDR1 is SGHVS and CDR2 is FQNEAQ in the germline V gene. This CDR3 is built from 15 residues. The ends lost 0 bases at V and 3 bases at J; junction bases unmatched: 2.